This TCR beta chain was obtained from a study of cytomegalovirus exposure and HLA in healthy donors. This CDR3 is 15 amino acids long. Germline values: CDR1 MGHRA, CDR2 YSYEKL. V lost 0 bases, J lost 6 bases, and 11 bases lay in between. PCR involved 60 Vbeta and 13 Jbeta primers. Profiled with immunoSEQ multiplex PCR; TCRdb holds only in-frame clones, not every one. The table lists more than 90,000 clones. This TCR came from a man aged 35 to 55 in good health and CMV-seropositive. This rearrangement joins TRBV4-1 to TRBJ1-4; D remains ambiguous. Sequencing used PBMCs. CDR3 loop: CASSQDPTGDEKLFF. The DNA of the CDR3 is TGCGCCAGCAGCCAAGATCCCACTGGTGATGAAAAACTGTTTTTT.